The entry below gives a single TCR beta chain sequence along with its context. It was with 60 Vbeta and 13 Jbeta primers that the PCR ran. TCRdb's copy holds only in-frame clones and misses some; the assay was immunoSEQ multiplex PCR. Here the sample spans under 200,000 clones, about 80% being singletons. V was clipped by 5 bases and J by 5 bases; unmatched bases: 11. CDR1 SGHTA and CDR2 FQGNSA come from the germline V gene. The CDR3 spans 15 residues. These data are taken from a study of cytomegalovirus exposure and HLA in healthy donors. Sequencing was done on a sample of PBMCs. The sequence was collected from a woman aged 45-65 years in good health and CMV-seropositive. The chain has TRBV7-2 and TRBJ2-7, with TRBD1 matching over 8 bases. The CDR3 loop reads CASSPGAGGHDEQYF. CDR3 bases: TGTGCCAGCAGCCCTGGGGCAGGGGGCCATGACGAGCAGTACTTC.